This TCR beta chain was documented in a study of T-cell reconstitution after alpha-beta-depleted transplantation in children (dated by TCRdb to the mid-2010s). About the investigation overall: The study quantitatively tracked T-cell immune reconstitution after TCRalphabeta/CD19-depleted allogeneic hematopoietic cell transplantation in children using TCR repertoire profiling.

Overall results and qualifications from the work: In some patients, the high TCRbeta diversity seen at day 60 was put down to recipient T cells and intrathymic progenitors that had survived conditioning. Apparently early alphabetaT-cell count recovery about two months after transplant reportedly relied on only several hundred rapidly expanded clones derived from non-depleted graft cells. Over the following months the frequencies of hyperexpanded clones went down, and after one year T-cell counts and TCRbeta diversity were mostly credited to newly produced T cells.

Libraries were made using PCR. TCRdb records Illumina HiSeq 2500 as the sequencer. To normalize quantification of the TCRbeta repertoire, the TCR libraries were built with molecular barcoding that relied on unique molecular identifiers. In-frame beta chains were kept once TCRdb had trimmed the public reads at Q25 with fastp and called clones with MiXCR. Here each entry gathers all rows of one CDR3 protein and keeps the most common genes and DNA. Counted in this sample were around 700,000 distinct CDR3 sequences; less than 15% of them appeared once. 0.79% of the sample is in the top ten clones. The cysteine opens and the phenylalanine closes a CDR3 of 17 amino acids. The DNA shown is the 51-base CDR3, in frame from base 1. V gives up 0 bases and J gives up 8 bases, and the segment between their germline ends measures 20 bases. CDR1 and CDR2 (SGHRS, YFSETQ) derive from the germline V gene. This clonotype was picked up many times. There is no known antigen for this receptor. It has no much larger one-base neighbor in the sample; base qualities were not kept.

This specimen's treatment or condition label, interpreted: allogeneic hematopoietic cell transplantation with graft depleted of TCRalphabeta T cells and CD19 B cells. The children who served as transplant recipients had been given grafts of TCRalphabeta/CD19-depleted allogeneic hematopoietic cells. Sequencing was performed on PBMCs, taken before TCRalphabeta/CD19-depleted stem cell transplant. The chain is assembled from TRBV5-1 and TRBJ1-4; TRBD1 is possibly the D segment (5 matching bases). This receptor was taken from a girl under 10 years old with congenital amegakaryocytic thrombocytopenia, due to receive a stem cell transplant. At the DNA level, the sequence is TGCGCCAGCAGCTTGGCCGTGAGGGGCAGGGTCGGGGAAAAACTGTTTTTT. The encoded protein is CASSLAVRGRVGEKLFF. Joined to the reference TRBV5-1 and TRBJ1-4 proteins, this CDR3 gives the full variable domain: KAGVTQTPRYLIKTRGQQVTLSCSPISGHRSVSWYQQTPGQGLQFLFEYFSETQRNKGNFPGRFSGRQFSNSRSEMNVSTLELGDSALYLCASSLAVRGRVGEKLFFGSGTQLSVL.